Listed below are T cell receptor beta chains from one sample, sequenced in a study of CD8 T cells in Susac syndrome. Via MiXCR, TCRdb re-called the immunoSEQ multiplex PCR reads, giving one row per CDR3 protein. This table has more than 75,000 distinct CDR3 sequences, 94% appearing once. Sequencing was carried out using CD8+ T cells from PBMCs. The receptors were sampled from a human donor in good health. Both conserved end residues are part of each CDR3. The D gene is left open where the match is weak. Size values are once, few and many counts, or a class for expanded clones, and some rows have none.

TRBV6-5,TRBJ2-1,15,.,.,CASSYSPDSYNEQFF,TGTGCCAGCAGTTACTCCCCCGACAGCTACAATGAGCAGTTCTTC
TRBV7-6,TRBJ2-1,15,.,TRBD1,CASSPTGGSYNEQFF,TGTGCCAGCAGCCCCACAGGGGGCTCCTACAATGAGCAGTTCTTC
TRBV7-9,TRBJ1-2,12,.,TRBD1,CASTNGPGQVVF,TGTGCCAGCACCAATGGGCCTGGACAGGTCGTTTTC
TRBV7-9,TRBJ2-1,12,.,.,CASSLVGSEQFF,TGTGCCAGCAGCTTAGTGGGGAGTGAGCAGTTCTTC
TRBV27,TRBJ1-6,15,.,.,CASSHTYGTPSALHF,TGTGCCAGCAGTCATACCTACGGGACACCGTCGGCCCTCCACTTT
TRBV5-1,TRBJ2-7,12,.,.,CASRSTAYEQYF,TGCGCCAGCAGGTCCACAGCCTACGAGCAGTACTTC
TRBV5-1,TRBJ1-5,10,.,.,CASSPGPQHF,TGCGCCAGCAGCCCCGGGCCCCAGCATTTT
TRBV5-4,TRBJ2-7,14,.,TRBD1,CASNLQGSPREQYF,TGTGCCAGCAACTTACAGGGGTCCCCTCGCGAGCAGTACTTC
TRBV29-1,TRBJ2-7,12,.,.,CSVSGLPYEQYF,TGCAGCGTTTCTGGACTCCCCTACGAGCAGTACTTC
TRBV14,TRBJ2-3,16,.,.,CASSNRQVRRGDTQYF,TGTGCCAGCAGCAATAGACAGGTTCGGCGTGGCGATACGCAGTATTTT
TRBV29-1,TRBJ2-2,13,.,.,CSVTSGLLGELFF,TGCAGCGTAACCAGCGGACTCTTGGGGGAGCTGTTTTTT
TRBV14,TRBJ1-1,15,.,.,CASSQSHLLNTEAFF,TGTGCCAGCAGCCAATCGCATCTCTTGAACACTGAAGCTTTCTTT
TRBV27,TRBJ2-1,12,.,TRBD1,CASRLQGNEQFF,TGTGCCAGCAGGTTACAGGGGAATGAGCAGTTCTTC
TRBV27,TRBJ2-1,14,.,.,CASRTWERYNEQFF,TGTGCCAGCAGAACCTGGGAGAGATACAATGAGCAGTTCTTC
TRBV15,TRBJ2-1,16,.,TRBD1,CATSIGQGGSYNEQFF,TGTGCCACCAGCATAGGACAGGGTGGGTCCTACAATGAGCAGTTCTTC
TRBV2,TRBJ2-5,13,.,.,CASIRGNQETQYF,TGTGCCAGCATAAGGGGCAATCAAGAGACCCAGTACTTC
TRBV4-1,TRBJ2-3,17,once,.,CASSPLLDLTSTDTQYF,TGCGCCAGCAGCCCTCTCCTGGACCTTACTAGCACAGATACGCAGTATTTT
TRBV9,TRBJ2-5,14,once,.,CASSVTGIQETQYF,TGTGCCAGCAGCGTAACAGGGATTCAAGAGACCCAGTACTTC
TRBV4-2,TRBJ2-1,16,.,.,CASSPSTTAGPREQFF,TGTGCCAGCAGCCCCTCGACTACCGCAGGACCCAGAGAGCAGTTCTTC
TRBV7-3,TRBJ2-3,17,.,.,CASSLTLVLTVTDTQYF,TGTGCCAGCAGCTTGACACTAGTCCTGACCGTCACAGATACGCAGTATTTT
TRBV12-3/TRBV12-4,TRBJ1-2,13,.,.,CASSLPYNYGYTF,TGTGCCAGCAGTTTACCCTATAACTATGGCTACACCTTC
TRBV28,TRBJ1-1,13,once,.,CASTRQPNTEAFF,TGTGCCAGCACCCGGCAGCCGAACACTGAAGCTTTCTTT
TRBV7-9,TRBJ2-5,16,.,TRBD2,CASSLSPGAGEETQYF,TGTGCCAGCAGCCTCTCCCCAGGTGCGGGAGAAGAGACCCAGTACTTC
TRBV20-1,TRBJ1-5,14,.,.,CSVPYRTSNQPQHF,TGCAGTGTCCCGTACAGGACATCCAATCAGCCCCAGCATTTT
TRBV13,TRBJ2-5,17,.,TRBD2,CASSSSGTSSRGETQYF,TGTGCCAGCAGCTCCTCCGGGACTAGCTCCCGAGGGGAGACCCAGTACTTC